This T cell receptor beta chain was sequenced in a study of tumor-infiltrating lymphocytes in localized non-small cell lung cancer. General study points: Immunotypes IM1 and IM2 had similar TCR-derived T-cell fractions. Tumor T-cell fraction from TCR sequencing was not associated with recurrence-free survival (p = 0.61). Only some patients had TCR sequencing, depending on available tissue.

Assay: immunoSEQ multiplex PCR; the TCRdb copy retains only in-frame clones and omits some. The sample lists 20,000 to 30,000 clones, 69% occurring once. The ends were cut back, 2 bases at V and 9 bases at J, with 6 bases in the middle. In germline, CDR1 is SGHNT, CDR2 YYREEE (reference sequence). The CDR3 contains 11 residues. Worth noting for this clone: Antigen: not known.

The sequence was collected from a human donor with non-small cell lung cancer. The sample comprised lung tumor tissue. The chain employs TRBV5-4 and TRBJ2-1, with D uncertain. The CDR3 protein is CASSFGSEQFF. CDR3 in DNA: TGTGCCAGCAGCTTCGGGTCTGAGCAGTTCTTC.